This paragraph covers one T cell receptor (beta chain) sequence. V was pared by 3 bases and J by 1 base, with 21 bases of the junction left unmatched. This CDR3 has 20 amino acids. The germline V gene has CDR1 SQVTM and CDR2 ANQGSEA. Samples were taken at baseline and on day 1 of cycles 4 and 7. This record comes from a study of OX40 agonist ivuxolimab in advanced cancers. Produced via immunoSEQ multiplex PCR; TCRdb's table is partial and in-frame only. The sample has approximately 40,000 clones, around 89% seen once. The receptor was isolated from an adult with an advanced solid tumor such as melanoma, head and neck, liver or kidney cancer. Sequenced here: CD4+ or CD8+ T cells sorted from blood, sampled in a trial of the OX40 agonist ivuxolimab. The chain combines TRBV29-1 with TRBJ2-5, with 9 bases that match TRBD2. The CDR3 DNA reads as TGCAGCGTTGATCCAACCGTCGATAGCGGGAGCTCCCGCCCCCAAGAGACCCAGTACTTC. It is translated as CSVDPTVDSGSSRPQETQYF.